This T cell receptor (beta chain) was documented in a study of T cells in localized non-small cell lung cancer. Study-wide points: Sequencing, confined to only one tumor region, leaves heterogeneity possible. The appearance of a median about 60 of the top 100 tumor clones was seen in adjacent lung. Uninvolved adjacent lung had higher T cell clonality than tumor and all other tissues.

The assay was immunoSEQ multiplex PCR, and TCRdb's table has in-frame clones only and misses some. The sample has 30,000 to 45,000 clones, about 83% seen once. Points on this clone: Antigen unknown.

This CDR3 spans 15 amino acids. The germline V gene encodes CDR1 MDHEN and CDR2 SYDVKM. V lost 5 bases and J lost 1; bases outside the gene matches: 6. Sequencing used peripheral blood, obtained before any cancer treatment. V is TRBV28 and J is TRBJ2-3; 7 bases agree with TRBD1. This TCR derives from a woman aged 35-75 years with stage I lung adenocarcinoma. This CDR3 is CASSPAGGGTDTQYF. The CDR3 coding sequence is TGTGCCAGCAGTCCCGCAGGGGGTGGCACAGATACGCAGTATTTT.